The 4 T cell receptor beta chains listed next were all sequenced from one sample in a study of beta chain features in type 1 diabetes. Sequenced material consisted of expressed TCRB transcripts (all of the isolated RNA was reverse transcribed). Generated by immunoSEQ multiplex PCR, the TCRdb table keeps only in-frame clones and is missing some. Here the sample spans about 370,000 clones, about 14% being singletons. Sequenced material: naive CD4+ T cells from blood. All receptors derive from a woman aged 18-29 years in good health.

The CDR3 here is CASRLAVNTGELFF. In DNA form, the CDR3 reads TGCGCCAGCAGACTAGCGGTGAACACCGGGGAGCTGTTTTTT. The rearrangement joins TRBV4-3 to TRBJ2-2, with TRBD2 matching 8 bases. Per the germline V gene, CDR1 is LGHNA and CDR2 is YSLEER. This CDR3 has 14 residues. V was pared by 6 bases and J by 1 base, with 1 base of the junction left unmatched.

This clone was observed a handful of times. The chain uses TRBV15 and TRBJ2-1; D is unclear. The CDR3 totals 13 residues. Trimming left V 1 base short and J 6 bases short, with 7 bases between. CDR1 is LNHNV, CDR2 YYDKDF, per germline (reference sequence). CDR3 loop: CATSRVPSNEQFF. CDR3 nucleotides: TGTGCCACCAGCAGAGTTCCCTCCAATGAGCAGTTCTTC. The variable domain in full, completed from reference TRBV15 and TRBJ2-1, reads DAMVIQNPRYQVTQFGKPVTLSCSQTLNHNVMYWYQQKSSQAPKLLFHYYDKDFNNEADTPDNFQSRRPNTSFCFLDIRSPGLGDTAMYLCATSRVPSNEQFFGPGTRLTVL.

The genes are TRBV5-1 and TRBJ2-3; TRBD2 agrees at 14 bases. Trimming removed 4 bases from V and 6 bases from J; junction bases left unmatched: 7. The CDR3 runs 16 residues. Per the germline V gene, CDR1 is SGHRS and CDR2 is YFSETQ. The CDR3: CASSLTSGRASDTQYF. In nucleotides, the CDR3 is TGCGCCAGCAGCCTGACTAGCGGGAGGGCCTCCGATACGCAGTATTTT.

As concerns this clone: The same CDR3 arises from other DNA sequences in this sample as well. The chain links TRBV30 to TRBJ2-5; D is unclear. Germline lookup yields CDR1 GTSNPN and CDR2 SVGIG (reference sequence). CDR3 length: 13 residues. V dropped 0 bases and J dropped 5 bases, with 10 bases sitting between them. The CDR3 nucleotides are TGTGCCTGGAGTGTTCTTCGCCGGGAGACCCAGTACTTC. It encodes CAWSVLRRETQYF.